Below, 16 T cell receptor beta chains from the same sample are listed, as sequenced in a study of blood T cell repertoires in COVID-19. This table comes from immunoSEQ multiplex PCR, and its TCRdb copy is limited to in-frame clones, with some not included. Among about 54,000 clones listed, over 80% were seen once. Material: peripheral blood. Receptors originate from a human donor in a cohort sampled during active COVID-19.

The chain employs TRBV19 and TRBJ2-7; D might be TRBD2 (6 bases). Germline-derived CDR1 and CDR2 are LNHDA and SQIVND (reference sequence). V was trimmed by 5 bases and J by 0 bases, leaving 11 bases between them. This CDR3 spans 14 amino acids. The CDR3 loop reads CASSHGRASYEQYF. CDR3 in DNA: TGTGCCAGTAGTCACGGGAGAGCCTCCTACGAGCAGTACTTC. Drawing the rest from reference TRBV19 and TRBJ2-7, the complete variable domain is DGGITQSPKYLFRKEGQNVTLSCEQNLNHDAMYWYRQDPGQGLRLIYYSQIVNDFQKGDIAEGYSVSREKKESFPLTVTSAQKNPTAFYLCASSHGRASYEQYFGPGTRLTVT.

The chain joins TRBV12-2 to TRBJ2-7; TRBD2 is the table's D call and was not checked against the DNA. TRBV12-2 is flagged as a pseudogene. This CDR3 is 16 amino acids long. CDR3 loop: CASRTLTSGRFYEQYF. DNA of the CDR3: TGTGCAAGTCGCACCCTCACTAGCGGGAGATTCTACGAGCAGTACTTC.

The V gene is TRBV4-1, the J gene TRBJ2-1; perhaps TRBD1 as D (5 bases). V lost 2 bases, J lost 0 bases, and 11 bases lay in between. The CDR3 is made up of 16 amino acids. Germline V gene lookup returns CDR1 MGHRA and CDR2 YSYEKL. The chain's CDR3 is CASSQWATVSYNEQFF. In DNA form, the CDR3 reads TGCGCCAGCAGCCAATGGGCGACAGTCTCCTACAATGAGCAGTTCTTC.

This clone was seen only once. The gene calls are TRBV2 and TRBJ2-1, with D hard to call. This CDR3 comprises 13 residues. Deletions cut 5 bases from V and 6 bases from J, with 11 bases between. Per the germline V gene, CDR1 is SNHLY and CDR2 is FYNNEI. The chain's CDR3 is CASSKETGNEQFF. The DNA for the CDR3 is TGTGCCAGCAGTAAGGAAACGGGCAATGAGCAGTTCTTC.

This chain joins TRBV5-4 and TRBJ2-5; a possible D gene is TRBD1 (6 bases). Germline CDR1 and CDR2: SGHNT and YYREEE (reference sequence). The CDR3 has 14 amino acids. Deletions cut 6 bases from V and 3 bases from J, with 15 bases between. CDR3 sequence (DNA): TGTGCCAGCACCCACCGGGACAACAAAGAGACCCAGTACTTC. It codes for CASTHRDNKETQYF.

This chain joins TRBV5-1 and TRBJ2-5; perhaps TRBD1 as D (5 bases). V lost 6 bases, J lost 1 base, and 16 bases lay in between. The V gene's germline CDR1 is SGHRS and CDR2 YFSETQ. The CDR3 totals 15 residues. The CDR3 DNA sequence: TGCGCCAGCACCACAGGTAACAACCTCCAAGAGACCCAGTACTTC. Its protein is CASTTGNNLQETQYF. The whole variable domain, filled in from reference TRBV5-1 and TRBJ2-5, reads KAGVTQTPRYLIKTRGQQVTLSCSPISGHRSVSWYQQTPGQGLQFLFEYFSETQRNKGNFPGRFSGRQFSNSRSEMNVSTLELGDSALYLCASTTGNNLQETQYFGPGTRLLVL.

This chain links TRBV25-1 with TRBJ2-1; 10 positions agree with TRBD1. Germline CDR1 and CDR2: MGHDK and SYGVNS. The CDR3 has 16 residues. V lost 1 base and J lost 7; bases outside the gene matches: 7. CDR3 in amino acids: CASSELWDRGANEQFF. CDR3 DNA sequence: TGTGCCAGCAGTGAATTGTGGGACAGGGGTGCGAATGAGCAGTTCTTC. Complete variable domain (other parts from reference TRBV25-1 and TRBJ2-1): EADIYQTPRYLVIGTGKKITLECSQTMGHDKMYWYQQDPGMELHLIHYSYGVNSTEKGDLSSESTVSRIRTEHFPLTLESARPSHTSQYLCASSELWDRGANEQFFGPGTRLTVL.

The chain uses TRBV6-6 and TRBJ2-1; 10 bases line up with TRBD1. The V segment lost 6 bases and the J segment 6 bases; nucleotides outside the gene matches: 5. The V gene's germline CDR1 is MNHNY and CDR2 SVGAGI (reference sequence). The CDR3 sequence is 14 residues long. CDR3 nucleotides: TGTGCCAGCAGCCGAGACAGGGGGCTCAATGAGCAGTTCTTC. It specifies CASSRDRGLNEQFF.

The V call is TRBV6-2 or TRBV6-3, the J call TRBJ2-2, with D unclear. The V and J ends lost 2 bases and 6 bases respectively, with 7 bases between them. Looked up from germline, CDR1 is MNHEY and CDR2 is SVGEGT. The length of the CDR3 is 13 residues. For the CDR3, the DNA is TGTGCCAGCAGTTACCAGGAACCCGGGGAGCTGTTTTTT. Protein sequence: CASSYQEPGELFF.

The gene calls are TRBV30 and TRBJ2-2; the match to TRBD2 covers 10 bases. Per the germline V gene, CDR1 is GTSNPN and CDR2 is SVGIG (reference sequence). V shed 4 bases and J 1 base; nucleotides not matched to a gene: 9. The length of the CDR3 is 17 residues. DNA of the CDR3: TGTGCCTGGAATAGCGGGAGGACCTTTAAGAACACCGGGGAGCTGTTTTTT. Translation: CAWNSGRTFKNTGELFF.

This chain joins TRBV12-3 or TRBV12-4 and TRBJ1-5; no clear D gene. This CDR3 has 13 amino acids. V dropped 7 bases and J dropped 9 bases, with 16 bases sitting between them. DNA for the CDR3: TGTGCCAGCACCCCGGCTCCGGGTGGGCCCCAGCATTTT. This sequence encodes CASTPAPGGPQHF.

The CDR3 here is CASSVTNQETQYF. The CDR3 bases are TGTGCCAGTAGTGTCACAAATCAAGAGACCCAGTACTTC. The rearrangement links TRBV19 to TRBJ2-5; no clear D. CDR3 length: 13 amino acids. Trimming cost V 5 bases and J 2 bases, with 9 bases left between them. Germline V gene data show CDR1 as LNHDA and CDR2 as SQIVND (reference sequence).

The gene calls are TRBV7-2 and TRBJ1-2, with D possibly matching TRBD1 (5 bases). CDR3 size: 15 residues. Deletions cut 5 bases from V and 2 bases from J, with 15 bases between. Germline assignment: CDR1 SGHTA and CDR2 FQGNSA. The CDR3 bases are TGTGCCAGCAGCCTAGGTAGACAGACGAACTATGGCTACACCTTC. It is translated as CASSLGRQTNYGYTF.

CDR3: CASSLDGLQGSNTEAFF. CDR3 bases: TGCGCCAGCAGCCTCGACGGATTGCAGGGTAGCAACACTGAAGCTTTCTTT. V usage is TRBV5-1 and J usage is TRBJ1-1, with TRBD1 as a possible D gene (5 bases). This CDR3 is built from 17 residues. Deletions cut 4 bases from V and 2 bases from J, with 21 bases between. Germline assignment: CDR1 SGHRS and CDR2 YFSETQ.

The CDR3 DNA sequence: TGTGCCAGTAGAAAGGGACAGGGACGCCTCCAGCCCCAGCATTTT. This translates into CASRKGQGRLQPQHF. The rearrangement links TRBV19 to TRBJ1-5, with TRBD1 matching 9 bases. V lost 6 bases and J lost 7; bases outside the gene matches: 10. The CDR3 spans 15 residues. Per germline, CDR1 LNHDA and CDR2 SQIVND (reference sequence).

In DNA form, the CDR3 reads TGTGCCAGCAACCCTGGGGGGGGGACTAGCGGGTTCAATGAGCAGTTCTTC. This codes for CASNPGGGTSGFNEQFF. The genes are TRBV5-5 and TRBJ2-1; 12 bases line up with TRBD2. This CDR3 has 17 residues. V trimming: 6 bases; J trimming: 6 bases; junction bases outside the gene matches: 13. The germline CDR1 and CDR2 sequences are SGHKS and YYEKEE (reference sequence).